Shown below are 15 T cell receptor beta chains from a single sample sequenced in a study of cytomegalovirus exposure and HLA in healthy donors. Both 60 Vbeta primers and 13 Jbeta primers went into the PCR. The repertoire was sequenced with immunoSEQ multiplex PCR; TCRdb's copy has only in-frame clones and lacks some. The sample lists roughly 200,000 clones; about 69% were seen once. Sample: PBMCs. These receptors all come from a male donor in good health and CMV-seronegative.

The J gene is TRBJ1-5, the V gene TRBV7-9; no firm D call. This CDR3 region has 16 residues. Deletions cut 3 bases from V and 4 bases from J, with 16 bases between. CDR1 and CDR2 from the germline V gene are SEHNR and FQNEAQ (reference sequence). The CDR3 bases are TGTGCCAGCAGCTTTTATGAGGGTCTCGGGAATCAGCCCCAGCATTTT. Encoded protein: CASSFYEGLGNQPQHF.

The rearrangement joins TRBV5-4 to TRBJ2-1, with TRBD2 matching 13 bases. Germline values: CDR1 SGHNT, CDR2 YYREEE (reference sequence). The CDR3 spans 17 residues. After removal of 4 bases from V and 10 bases from J, the junction contained 14 bases not matched to a gene. The CDR3 loop reads CASSAGTSGESPREQFF. DNA of the CDR3: TGTGCCAGCAGCGCTGGGACTAGCGGGGAATCTCCACGAGAGCAGTTCTTC.

This chain joins TRBV7-3 and TRBJ2-1, with 8 nucleotides matching TRBD1. CDR1 SGHTA and CDR2 FQGTGA come from the germline V gene. The CDR3 sequence is 11 residues long. V lost 4 bases and J lost 14; bases outside the gene matches: 4. The CDR3 bases are TGTGCCAGCAGCTCCAGGGGGCCCAAGTTCTTC. Protein product: CASSSRGPKFF.

The J gene is TRBJ1-3, the V gene TRBV28; D gene unclear. With 3 bases removed from V and 0 bases from J, the gap between germline ends came to 12 bases. This CDR3 is built from 16 residues. The germline V gene encodes CDR1 MDHEN and CDR2 SYDVKM. DNA for the CDR3: TGTGCCAGCAGTTTCGCTACCGTTCCCTCTGGAAACACCATATATTTT. Encoded protein: CASSFATVPSGNTIYF. The full variable domain, in which reference TRBV28 and TRBJ1-3 provide the parts outside the CDR3, is DVKVTQSSRYLVKRTGEKVFLECVQDMDHENMFWYRQDPGLGLRLIYFSYDVKMKEKGDIPEGYSVSREKKERFSLILESASTNQTSMYLCASSFATVPSGNTIYFGEGSWLTVV.

The V and J genes are TRBV7-3 and TRBJ2-3, with D hard to call. Germline CDR1 SGHTA, CDR2 FQGTGA. V was cut by 1 base and J by 4 bases, with 9 bases left in between. This CDR3 comprises 14 residues. As DNA, the CDR3 is TGTGCCAGCAGCTTAAGTCCGTCGGCAGATACGCAGTATTTT. Translating it yields CASSLSPSADTQYF.

CDR3 in DNA: TGCGCCAGCCGACCGGGGGGAAGCTCCTACAATGAGCAGTTCTTC. Its protein is CASRPGGSSYNEQFF. The chain carries TRBV5-1 and TRBJ2-1; 7 bases match TRBD2. This CDR3 is built from 15 residues. CDR1 and CDR2 from the germline V gene are SGHRS and YFSETQ. The ends lost 7 bases at V and 0 bases at J; junction bases unmatched: 7.

There are a few counts of this clone. The rearrangement uses TRBV29-1 and TRBJ2-2; possibly TRBD1 for D (6 bases). In germline, CDR1 is SQVTM, CDR2 ANQGSEA. V lost 3 bases to trimming and J lost 6 bases, with 8 bases between them. The CDR3 runs to 12 residues. CDR3 sequence reads: CSVEGAAGELFF. DNA of the CDR3: TGCAGCGTTGAGGGGGCCGCCGGGGAGCTGTTTTTT.

This chain uses TRBV6-5 with TRBJ2-1, with 10 bases that match TRBD2. The CDR3 totals 14 residues. V was clipped by 2 bases and J by 9 bases; unmatched bases: 4. CDR1 is MNHEY and CDR2 is SVGAGI in the germline V gene. In DNA, the CDR3 is TGTGCCAGCAGTTACAAGCGGGAGGGCCTTGAGCAGTTCTTC. Its protein is CASSYKREGLEQFF.

V is TRBV11-2 and J is TRBJ2-2; tentative D call: TRBD1 (5 bases). CDR3 length: 14 amino acids. Per the germline V gene, CDR1 is SGHAT and CDR2 is FQNNGV. Trimming took off 5 bases at V and 0 bases at J, with 7 bases between the two ends. In DNA form, the CDR3 reads TGTGCCAGCAGCCGACAGACGAACACCGGGGAGCTGTTTTTT. Translating gives CASSRQTNTGELFF.

The chain links TRBV4-1 to TRBJ1-5; D remains unclear. The CDR3 is 17 amino acids. The V gene's germline CDR1 is MGHRA and CDR2 YSYEKL. Trimming took 0 bases from V and 2 from J, leaving 14 bases between them. CDR3 loop: CASSQEAILGGNQPQHF. DNA for the CDR3: TGCGCCAGCAGCCAAGAGGCGATCCTGGGAGGCAATCAGCCCCAGCATTTT.

The rearrangement links TRBV27 to TRBJ2-7, with TRBD1 matching 7 bases. The CDR3 consists of 14 residues. Germline loops: CDR1 MNHEY, CDR2 SMNVEV (reference sequence). The V and J ends lost 4 bases and 5 bases, in that order; junction bases with no gene match: 8. The CDR3 DNA is TGTGCCAGCAGTTCCCCCGACAGGGTTCACGAGCAGTACTTC. Encoded protein: CASSSPDRVHEQYF.

The V gene is TRBV13, the J gene TRBJ2-7; D is perhaps TRBD1 (5 bases). Germline loops: CDR1 PRHDT, CDR2 FYEKMQ (reference sequence). Deletions cut 3 bases from V and 5 bases from J, with 5 bases between. The CDR3 is made up of 11 amino acids. The CDR3 bases are TGTGCCAGCAGCTTCAGGGACGAGCAGTACTTC. The encoded protein is CASSFRDEQYF.

This chain connects TRBV28 to TRBJ1-2, with D hard to call. V was trimmed by 2 bases and J by 0 bases, leaving 4 bases between them. Germline values: CDR1 MDHEN, CDR2 SYDVKM. The CDR3 is 13 amino acids. This CDR3 reads CASSLQTNYGYTF. The DNA for the CDR3 is TGTGCCAGCAGTTTACAGACTAACTATGGCTACACCTTC.

This chain connects TRBV29-1 to TRBJ2-2; 8 bases agree with TRBD1. This CDR3 has 13 amino acids. The trim removed 7 bases at V and 4 bases at J, leaving 5 bases unmatched. Germline V gene lookup returns CDR1 SQVTM and CDR2 ANQGSEA. The CDR3 reads CSGGTGGTGELFF. For the CDR3, the DNA is TGCAGCGGCGGGACAGGTGGCACCGGGGAGCTGTTTTTT.

The chain recombines TRBV5-5 with TRBJ2-1, with TRBD2 matching over 7 bases. Germline lookup yields CDR1 SGHKS and CDR2 YYEKEE (reference sequence). The CDR3 is made up of 16 amino acids. V lost 0 bases and J lost 3; bases outside the gene matches: 6. This CDR3 is CASSLEGGPVYNEQFF. CDR3 DNA sequence: TGTGCCAGCAGCTTGGAGGGAGGGCCCGTCTACAATGAGCAGTTCTTC.